This T cell receptor (beta chain) was sequenced during a study of T cell responses to AZD1222 COVID-19 vaccine. Whole-study results and caveats: Clonal diversity may have been underestimated, and the donors were mostly white British, with more females than males.

TCRdb's copy holds only in-frame clones and misses some; the assay was immunoSEQ multiplex PCR. This table holds around 190,000 clones, 70% to 90% found once. Of note for this clone: Its antigen is undetermined.

Germline CDR1 is KGHSH and CDR2 is LQKENI. Trimming left V 1 base short and J 0 bases short, with 10 bases between. This CDR3 is built from 16 residues. The sequence derives from an adult in good health. The sequencing here drew on peripheral blood, taken on day 0 of AZD1222 vaccination. The rearrangement uses TRBV18 and TRBJ2-4; D assignment may be TRBD1 or TRBD2 (5 bases each). CDR3 sequence (DNA): TGTGCCAGCTCACCACAGGGACGGATAGCCAAAAACATTCAGTACTTC. Its protein product is CASSPQGRIAKNIQYF.